This is a list of T cell receptor beta chains from one sample in a study of monozygotic twins with inflammatory bowel disease. TCRdb reprocessed the 5' RACE reads and keeps a single row for each CDR3 protein, giving no DNA. The clone table shows 300,000 to 400,000 distinct CDR3 sequences, with the ten largest holding around 2%. The sample consisted of blood. The source is a human donor with ulcerative colitis or Crohn's disease, or a healthy co-twin of an affected twin (not recorded which). Each CDR3 is given with its conserved first and last residue.

v_gene	j_gene	CDR3aa
TRBV30	TRBJ1-5	CAWSLGDYQPQHF
TRBV4-3	TRBJ2-1	CASSQGGQSRGPFYNEQFF
TRBV7-2	TRBJ2-5	CASSLGASAHATGETQYF
TRBV28	TRBJ1-2	CASSSPTYGYTF
TRBV3-1	TRBJ1-4	CASSPPGGPGKLFF
TRBV29-1	TRBJ2-3	CSVRLSTDTQYF
TRBV28	TRBJ1-3	CASSSFHQTGTIYF
TRBV2	TRBJ1-6	CASGTTAAIGKGESNLHF
TRBV15	TRBJ2-3	CATSRDGDTQYF
TRBV7-8	TRBJ2-3	CASSLLGTSGGSTDTQYF
TRBV29-1	TRBJ1-5	CSVLGDRDNQPQHF
TRBV20-1	TRBJ2-3	CSPTPRRMATDTQYF
TRBV28	TRBJ2-2	CASSLPTVEGFNTGELFF
TRBV28	TRBJ2-4	CASTSSVSLAKNIQYF
TRBV5-1	TRBJ1-1	CASSLGPGGRLASPEAFF
TRBV20-1	TRBJ1-5	CSARVPGTNQPQHF
TRBV20-1	TRBJ2-1	CSAWPLTSGPYNEQFF
TRBV20-1	TRBJ1-2	CSARDGGGYTF
TRBV4-2	TRBJ1-1	CASSLGRRSKDTEAFF
TRBV28	TRBJ2-1	CASTDRISSYNEQFF
TRBV5-1	TRBJ2-3	CASSWGDSTDTQYF
TRBV3-1	TRBJ1-1	CASSPDSRNTEAFF
TRBV11-2	TRBJ2-2	CASSFRVVSVNTGELFF
TRBV9	TRBJ1-1	CASSAQGQMNTEAFF
TRBV6-6	TRBJ1-6	CASSYGTGHSPLHF
TRBV12-3/TRBV12-4	TRBJ1-2	CASSIWDRGYTF
TRBV6-5	TRBJ2-7	CASSYSNGGPNSYEQYF
TRBV30	TRBJ1-1	CAWSVEGGPFF
TRBV3-1	TRBJ2-5	CASSRLGGTETQYF
TRBV20-1	TRBJ2-7	CSARDGRRTIVEQYF
TRBV3-1	TRBJ2-3	CASSQTQGQRRADTQYF
TRBV7-2	TRBJ2-7	CASSFSGAETYEQYF
TRBV7-9	TRBJ1-2	CASSPQGGNYGYTF
TRBV7-3	TRBJ2-1	CASSLRWGNEQFF
TRBV3-1	TRBJ2-1	CASSIRQEQFF
TRBV10-3	TRBJ2-2	CAISEPGDNTGELFF
TRBV12-3/TRBV12-4	TRBJ2-3	CASSFPSTDTQYF
TRBV7-3	TRBJ2-4	CASSLSSSLAKNIQYF
TRBV11-2	TRBJ1-2	CASSLDWSPYDRGPVVGYTF
TRBV18	TRBJ2-5	CASSRAGLSFETQYF
TRBV5-1	TRBJ1-6	CASSSGDRDNSPLHF
TRBV7-2	TRBJ2-3	CASSSLAGSLTDTQYF
TRBV3-1	TRBJ2-2	CASSQAGPRELFF
TRBV19	TRBJ1-5	CASRNHQGARNQPQHF
TRBV4-1	TRBJ2-7	CASSRLTSALSYEQYF
TRBV20-1	TRBJ2-1	CSAREPSGGTDEQFF
TRBV5-1	TRBJ1-1	CASRLTPVNTEAFF
TRBV4-2	TRBJ1-4	CASRGPGTPSFRGATNEKLFF
TRBV29-1	TRBJ2-2	CSVKGQTHTGELFF
TRBV3-1	TRBJ2-2	CASSQDPGTSELFF
TRBV28	TRBJ2-3	CASSKTGDFTDTQYF
TRBV11-2	TRBJ1-6	CASSVTGQHNSPLHF
TRBV6-2/TRBV6-3	TRBJ2-5	CASSFGRIPSQETQYF
TRBV20-1	TRBJ2-7	CSAIQGYEQYF
TRBV11-2	TRBJ2-7	CASSYPGQGGFIGYEQYF